Shown below are 21 T cell receptor beta chains from a single sample sequenced in a study of tumour-infiltrating T cells in Burkitt lymphoma. TCRdb's copy holds only in-frame clones and misses some; the assay was immunoSEQ multiplex PCR. The sample holds 46,000 or so clones, around 30% seen once. Sequencing was carried out using tumor tissue. These receptors were obtained from a human donor with Burkitt lymphoma.

This chain uses TRBV18 with TRBJ2-7; perhaps TRBD2 as D (5 bases). V lost 6 bases to trimming and J lost 4 bases, with 19 bases between them. The germline CDR1 and CDR2 sequences are KGHSH and LQKENI. This CDR3 region has 15 residues. CDR3 sequence (DNA): TGTGCCAGCTCTCCCGGGTCCGTGAGGGCTTACGAGCAGTACTTC. Encoded protein: CASSPGSVRAYEQYF. Full variable domain (outside the CDR3, taken from reference TRBV18 and TRBJ2-7): NAGVMQNPRHLVRRRGQEARLRCSPMKGHSHVYWYRQLPEEGLKFMVYLQKENIIDESGMPKERFSAEFPKEGPSILRIQQVVRGDSAAYFCASSPGSVRAYEQYFGPGTRLTVT.

This clone was observed a handful of times. The chain carries TRBV5-5 and TRBJ2-2, with D unresolved. Trimming removed 0 bases from V and 11 bases from J, with 17 bases in between. Germline V gene sequence: CDR1 SGHKS, CDR2 YYEKEE (reference sequence). The CDR3 runs 15 residues. The CDR3 DNA follows: TGTGCCAGCAGCTTGGTAATCGGTCGGCCTCAAGAGCTGTTTTTT. It is translated as CASSLVIGRPQELFF.

This clone has only one observation. The rearrangement links TRBV7-6 to TRBJ2-2, with TRBD1 matching over 8 bases. The CDR3 is 14 amino acids. V shed 5 bases, J shed 6 bases, and the junction held 5 bases outside the gene matches. Germline lookup yields CDR1 SGHVS and CDR2 FNYEAQ. CDR3 nucleotides: TGTGCCAGCAGCCGAGACAGGGGCGCCGGGGAGCTGTTTTTT. Translating gives CASSRDRGAGELFF.

The table lists this clone with a few counts. V is TRBV29-1 and J is TRBJ1-4; the D is unclear. Trimming left V 4 bases short and J 10 bases short, with 7 bases between. CDR1 is SQVTM and CDR2 is ANQGSEA in the germline V gene. The CDR3 contains 10 residues. The CDR3 protein is CSVGTGKLFF. The CDR3 nucleotides are TGCAGCGTTGGTACGGGAAAACTGTTTTTT.

There are a few counts of this clone. V usage is TRBV6-5 and J usage is TRBJ2-3, with no clear D. Germline values: CDR1 MNHEY, CDR2 SVGAGI. The CDR3 covers 13 residues. The V end was cut by 7 bases, the J end by 4 bases, with 12 bases between. Written as DNA, the CDR3 is TGTGCCAGCACCAAGGACGGGTCAGATACGCAGTATTTT. This gives the protein CASTKDGSDTQYF.

This clone turned up a few times. The chain links TRBV5-4 to TRBJ2-5, with 8 bases identical to TRBD2. This CDR3 has 14 residues. Losses at the gene ends were 0 bases for V and 3 bases for J; bases not matched to a gene: 1. Germline V gene sequence: CDR1 SGHNT, CDR2 YYREEE (reference sequence). The CDR3 region has the DNA TGTGCCAGCAGCTTGGCGGGGGGGAAAGAGACCCAGTACTTC. Translating it yields CASSLAGGKETQYF.

In its sample, this clone was seen a few times. The V gene is TRBV5-1, the J gene TRBJ2-5; no firm D call. CDR1 and CDR2 (germline): SGHRS, YFSETQ. Trimming took 0 bases from V and 5 from J, leaving 14 bases between them. The CDR3 runs to 15 residues. This CDR3 is CASSLEGAPGETQYF. CDR3 coding DNA: TGCGCCAGCAGCTTGGAGGGTGCCCCTGGGGAGACCCAGTACTTC.

The table lists this clone with a few counts. CDR3 amino acids: CVGYGYTF. CDR3 in DNA: TGTGTAGGGTATGGCTACACCTTC. This rearrangement joins TRBV28 to TRBJ1-2; D remains ambiguous. Germline CDR1 and CDR2: MDHEN and SYDVKM. This CDR3 is 8 amino acids long.

The chain links TRBV14 to TRBJ2-3; D is uncertain. The CDR3 is made up of 15 amino acids. V lost 0 bases, J lost 0 bases, and 7 bases lay in between. Per the germline V gene, CDR1 is SGHDN and CDR2 is FVKESK. The CDR3 DNA reads TGTGCCAGCAGCCAAGACGCCGATAGCACAGATACGCAGTATTTT. Its translation: CASSQDADSTDTQYF. Filled out from reference TRBV14 and TRBJ2-3, the complete variable domain reads EAGVTQFPSHSVIEKGQTVTLRCDPISGHDNLYWYRRVMGKEIKFLLHFVKESKQDESGMPNNRFLAERTGGTYSTLKVQPAELEDSGVYFCASSQDADSTDTQYFGPGTRLTVL.

V is TRBV4-1 and J is TRBJ1-2; D remains unclear. Germline V CDR1 and CDR2: MGHRA, YSYEKL. The CDR3 runs to 16 residues. The V end was cut by 4 bases, the J end by 2 bases, with 17 bases between. CDR3 nucleotides: TGCGCCAGCAGCCGTCCTTCGGGCGTACAGAACTATGGCTACACCTTC. Translated: CASSRPSGVQNYGYTF.

This chain links TRBV7-3 with TRBJ2-2; the match to TRBD2 covers 8 bases. V lost 1 base and J lost 4; bases outside the gene matches: 5. The CDR3 is made up of 16 amino acids. Germline loops: CDR1 SGHTA, CDR2 FQGTGA. Here the CDR3 DNA reads TGTGCCAGCAGCTTAAACGGGGGGGCGTCCACCGGGGAGCTGTTTTTT. Translating it yields CASSLNGGASTGELFF.

The rearrangement uses TRBV6-6 and TRBJ2-4; perhaps TRBD2 as D (6 bases). V lost 4 bases, J lost 0 bases, and 7 bases lay in between. Germline loops: CDR1 MNHNY, CDR2 SVGAGI (reference sequence). The CDR3 spans 14 residues. As DNA, the CDR3 is TGTGCCAGCAGTTCGGGGGAAGCCAAAAACATTCAGTACTTC. Translating gives CASSSGEAKNIQYF.

This rearrangement joins TRBV6-5 to TRBJ2-3; D unresolved. This CDR3 is 15 amino acids long. V lost 1 base to trimming and J lost 0 bases, with 8 bases between them. CDR1 and CDR2 (germline): MNHEY, SVGAGI. The CDR3 DNA sequence: TGTGCCAGCAGTTACTTTGGCAAGAGCACAGATACGCAGTATTTT. As protein: CASSYFGKSTDTQYF.

This clone was counted a few times. The chain combines TRBV7-3 with TRBJ2-1, with TRBD1 matching over 7 bases. Losses at the gene ends were 2 bases for V and 4 bases for J; bases not matched to a gene: 2. The CDR3 spans 14 residues. Looked up from germline, CDR1 is SGHTA and CDR2 is FQGTGA. The CDR3 loop is CASSLQGVYNEQFF. CDR3 coding DNA: TGTGCCAGCAGCTTACAGGGGGTGTACAATGAGCAGTTCTTC.

Only one count was recorded for this clone. This chain links TRBV6-6 with TRBJ1-4, with a weak D call TRBD1 (6 bases). This CDR3 has 15 amino acids. Per germline, CDR1 MNHNY and CDR2 SVGAGI (reference sequence). The V and J ends lost 6 bases and 5 bases respectively, with 16 bases between them. The CDR3 region has the DNA TGTGCCAGCAGCCTTAGACAGGCCCCCAATGAAAAACTGTTTTTT. Amino acid sequence: CASSLRQAPNEKLFF.

This clone was detected only a few times. V is TRBV12-5 and J is TRBJ2-7; tentatively, D is TRBD1 (5 bases). The germline V gene encodes CDR1 LGHNT and CDR2 FRNRAP. The CDR3 runs 12 residues. Trimming shortened V by 3 bases and J by 6 bases, and 9 bases separated the two germline ends. The CDR3 DNA is TGTGCTAGTGGTTTTCAGGGAAGCGAGCAGTACTTC. The encoded protein is CASGFQGSEQYF.

The genes are TRBV2 and TRBJ2-2, with D possibly TRBD2 on 6 matching bases. Germline-derived CDR1 and CDR2 are SNHLY and FYNNEI. Trimming removed 11 bases at V and 1 base at J, with 11 bases between. The CDR3 has 13 residues. The CDR3 region is CAGGVGNTGELFF. The CDR3 DNA follows: TGTGCCGGAGGGGTGGGGAACACCGGGGAGCTGTTTTTT. The variable domain in full, with the rest retrieved from reference TRBV2 and TRBJ2-2, is EPEVTQTPSHQVTQMGQEVILRCVPISNHLYFYWYRQILGQKVEFLVSFYNNEISEKSEIFDDQFSVERPDGSNFTLKIRSTKLEDSAMYFCAGGVGNTGELFFGEGSRLTVL.

In this sample, this clone turned up a few times. The V and J genes are TRBV18 and TRBJ2-2; D gene ambiguous. The CDR3 has 16 amino acids. The germline V gene has CDR1 KGHSH and CDR2 LQKENI. V lost 0 bases, J lost 5 bases, and 13 bases lay in between. The chain's CDR3 is CASSPPSTRRTGELFF. DNA for the CDR3: TGTGCCAGCTCACCACCATCAACCCGTCGGACCGGGGAGCTGTTTTTT. Supplemented by reference TRBV18 and TRBJ2-2, the full variable domain reads NAGVMQNPRHLVRRRGQEARLRCSPMKGHSHVYWYRQLPEEGLKFMVYLQKENIIDESGMPKERFSAEFPKEGPSILRIQQVVRGDSAAYFCASSPPSTRRTGELFFGEGSRLTVL.

The table lists this clone with a few counts. The chain carries TRBV7-2 and TRBJ2-2; 9 nucleotides match TRBD2. V shed 6 bases and J 0 bases; nucleotides not matched to a gene: 2. The CDR3 spans 15 residues. Germline V gene lookup returns CDR1 SGHTA and CDR2 FQGNSA. CDR3 DNA: TGTGCCAGCAGTCGCGGGGGGGCGAACACCGGGGAGCTGTTTTTT. Its translation: CASSRGGANTGELFF.

The table lists this clone with a few counts. The chain links TRBV5-1 to TRBJ2-1, with 8 positions matching TRBD1. Losses at the gene ends were 2 bases for V and 9 bases for J; bases not matched to a gene: 4. Germline assignment: CDR1 SGHRS and CDR2 YFSETQ. The CDR3 sequence is 13 residues long. CDR3 in DNA: TGCGCCAGCAGCTTAAAACAGGGGGGTGAGCAGTTCTTC. Encoded protein: CASSLKQGGEQFF. Using reference TRBV5-1 and TRBJ2-1 for the parts outside the CDR3, the full variable domain is KAGVTQTPRYLIKTRGQQVTLSCSPISGHRSVSWYQQTPGQGLQFLFEYFSETQRNKGNFPGRFSGRQFSNSRSEMNVSTLELGDSALYLCASSLKQGGEQFFGPGTRLTVL.

In this sample, this clone turned up a few times. V usage is TRBV7-2 and J usage is TRBJ2-1; 7 bases are shared with TRBD1. Germline lookup yields CDR1 SGHTA and CDR2 FQGNSA. Trimming removed 5 bases from V and 7 bases from J; junction bases left unmatched: 8. The CDR3 runs 14 residues. The CDR3 DNA follows: TGTGCCAGCAGCCTCCAACAGGGGCGGAATGAGCAGTTCTTC. Residues: CASSLQQGRNEQFF. The complete variable domain, with remaining parts taken from reference TRBV7-2 and TRBJ2-1, reads GAGVSQSPSNKVTEKGKDVELRCDPISGHTALYWYRQSLGQGLEFLIYFQGNSAPDKSGLPSDRFSAERTGGSVSTLTIQRTQQEDSAVYLCASSLQQGRNEQFFGPGTRLTVL.